The 26 T cell receptor beta chains reported below all come from one sample, sequenced in a study of CD8+CD57+ T cells in acquired aplastic anemia. Genomic DNA, serving as template, underwent TCR beta VDJ and CDR3 profiling. TCRdb ran MiXCR on the reads and lists one entry per CDR3 protein. Among 60,000 or so distinct CDR3 sequences listed, about 54% were seen once. Specimen: sorted CD4+, CD8+, or CD8+CD57+ T cells (not recorded which) from PBMCs. The receptors originated from a human donor in good health, serving as a control.

This clonotype was found a few times. The chain recombines TRBV15 with TRBJ2-7; TRBD2 matches at 7 bases. CDR3 size: 14 residues. CDR1 and CDR2 from the germline V gene are LNHNV and YYDKDF (reference sequence). The trim removed 5 bases at V and 2 bases at J, leaving 6 bases unmatched. This CDR3 is CATSLNSGPYEQYF. The CDR3 bases are TGTGCCACCAGCTTAAATAGCGGGCCCTACGAGCAGTACTTC.

In the case of this clonotype: A read error may be the cause here, since a much bigger clone is one base away. CDR3 protein: CASSLNPTVYEKLLF. The CDR3 DNA is TGTGCCAGCAGCTTAAACCCTACTGTTTACGAAAAACTGCTTTTT. The chain employs TRBV13 and TRBJ1-4; no clear D gene. The germline gives CDR1 PRHDT, CDR2 FYEKMQ (reference sequence). The CDR3 is made up of 15 amino acids.

This clonotype has a single count. V usage is TRBV7-2 and J usage is TRBJ1-5, with 7 bases aligning to TRBD1. V was pared by 5 bases and J by 4 bases, with 5 bases of the junction left unmatched. This CDR3 is 14 amino acids long. In germline, CDR1 is SGHTA, CDR2 FQGNSA. The CDR3 region has the DNA TGTGCCAGCAGCAGCTCGACAGGGAATCAGCCCCAGCATTTT. Protein product: CASSSSTGNQPQHF.

This clonotype has ten or more counts. The chain combines TRBV11-2 with TRBJ2-2; 7 nucleotides agree with TRBD2. The CDR3 contains 15 residues. J lost 3 bases, V lost 3 bases, and 4 bases had no gene match. Germline-derived CDR1 and CDR2 are SGHAT and FQNNGV. Here the CDR3 DNA reads TGTGCCAGCAGCTTTGGCGGGAGCGACACCGGGGAGCTGTTTTTT. Amino acid sequence: CASSFGGSDTGELFF. The full variable domain, its missing parts supplied by reference TRBV11-2 and TRBJ2-2, is EAGVAQSPRYKIIEKRQSVAFWCNPISGHATLYWYQQILGQGPKLLIQFQNNGVVDDSQLPKDRFSAERLKGVDSTLKIQPAKLEDSAVYLCASSFGGSDTGELFFGEGSRLTVL.

With regard to this clonotype: Sequence at one end of the junction differs from germline and may be a read error. The chain employs TRBV12-3 or TRBV12-4 and TRBJ1-1; D remains unclear. CDR3 length: 11 residues. The CDR3 DNA is TGTGCCAGCAGTTTCGACACTGTAGCTTTCTTT. It translates to CASSFDTVAFF.

In its sample, this clonotype was seen once. The genes are TRBV13 and TRBJ1-2; D perhaps matches TRBD1 (6 bases). The ends were cut back, 8 bases at V and 7 bases at J, with 20 bases in the middle. The CDR3 has 14 residues. Germline values: CDR1 PRHDT, CDR2 FYEKMQ (reference sequence). This CDR3 is CASVVRGARRGYTF. CDR3 nucleotides: TGTGCCAGCGTTGTCCGGGGGGCCAGACGTGGCTACACCTTC.

This clonotype occurred many times. V usage is TRBV30 and J usage is TRBJ1-5; no reliable D call. This CDR3 spans 14 amino acids. The germline V and J ends were trimmed by 1 base and 2 bases, with 9 bases remaining between them. Germline V gene sequence: CDR1 GTSNPN, CDR2 SVGIG (reference sequence). CDR3 protein: CAWSDLAGNQPQHF. The CDR3 region has the DNA TGTGCCTGGAGTGATTTGGCCGGCAATCAGCCCCAGCATTTT.

This clonotype came up many times. The chain combines TRBV12-3 or TRBV12-4 with TRBJ1-1; D is ambiguous. Trimming removed 4 bases at V and 7 bases at J, with 16 bases between. The CDR3 loop spans 14 amino acids. The CDR3 DNA reads TGTGCCAGCAGTTCCCGGGGTCGCCGAGGTGAAGCTTTCTTT. Translated: CASSSRGRRGEAFF.

V and J are TRBV7-8 and TRBJ2-7, with no clear D. CDR1 and CDR2 (germline): SGHVS, FQNEAQ. This CDR3 has 13 amino acids. The germline V and J ends were trimmed by 1 base and 5 bases, with 9 bases remaining between them. The CDR3 DNA reads TGTGCCAGCAGCTTAGGAAGGGTGGACGAGCAGTACTTC. Its translation: CASSLGRVDEQYF.

The V and J genes are TRBV29-1 and TRBJ2-3; unclear D gene. The CDR3 covers 13 residues. Germline CDR1 SQVTM, CDR2 ANQGSEA. The CDR3 protein is CRQPDEPGDTQYF. CDR3 nucleotide sequence: TGCCGGCAACCAGACGAGCCCGGAGATACGCAGTATTTT.

Note on this clonotype: The conserved phenylalanine or tryptophan is not found at the CDR3 terminus, so this likely reflects a read error. The DNA is left out, because the CDR3 cannot be placed on it with certainty; the CDR3 is given as TCRdb lists it. The rearrangement links TRBV24-1 to TRBJ2-1; whether TRBD2, the table's D call, matches the DNA was not checked. From its first to its last residue, the CDR3 has 9 amino acids. CDR1 is KGHDR, CDR2 SFDVKD, per germline. The CDR3 spells CATSDFLAG.

The chain is built from TRBV24-1 and TRBJ2-2, with D tentatively TRBD1 (6 bases). CDR1 is KGHDR and CDR2 is SFDVKD in the germline V gene. This CDR3 has 15 residues. The V end was cut by 4 bases, the J end by 1 base, with 9 bases between. The CDR3, as DNA: TGTGCCACCAGTGAGGGACATATGAACACCGGGGAGCTGTTTTTT. Translation gives CATSEGHMNTGELFF.

This clonotype appeared many times. The gene calls are TRBV7-8 and TRBJ1-5; a weak D match, TRBD1 (5 bases). V shed 2 bases and J shed 1 base, with 9 bases lying between them. The CDR3 totals 15 residues. Per germline, CDR1 SGHVS and CDR2 FQNEAQ. This chain's CDR3 is CASSLTGRSNQPQHF. The CDR3 DNA sequence: TGTGCCAGCAGCTTAACGGGACGGAGCAATCAGCCCCAGCATTTT.

This chain joins TRBV29-1 and TRBJ1-1; D might be TRBD1 (5 bases). Germline V lookup: CDR1 SQVTM, CDR2 ANQGSEA. The CDR3 sequence is 13 residues long. With 3 bases removed from V and 3 bases from J, the gap between germline ends came to 11 bases. CDR3 region: CSVDGGSHTEAFF. CDR3 DNA: TGCAGCGTTGACGGGGGATCTCACACTGAAGCTTTCTTT.

V gene TRBV27 combines with J gene TRBJ1-2; D is uncertain. In germline, CDR1 is MNHEY, CDR2 SMNVEV (reference sequence). This CDR3 region has 14 residues. Trimming removed 5 bases at V and 5 bases at J, with 15 bases between. DNA for the CDR3: TGTGCCAGCAGTCCCGACCCGAGGAGATATGGCTACACCTTC. As protein: CASSPDPRRYGYTF.

This clonotype was observed a single time. The chain is built from TRBV10-1 and TRBJ2-2; the D gene is possibly TRBD1 (6 bases). Between the trimmed V and J ends, which lost 4 bases and 1 base, there was a span of 13 bases. CDR1 WNHNN and CDR2 SYGVQD come from the germline V gene (reference sequence). CDR3 length: 16 amino acids. This CDR3 reads CASSGGSGQNTGELFF. The CDR3 DNA reads as TGCGCCAGCAGTGGGGGGTCGGGACAGAACACCGGGGAGCTGTTTTTT.

In its sample, this clonotype ranks as medium-sized. The chain recombines TRBV29-1 with TRBJ2-7; TRBD1 might be the D (6 bases). Per the germline V gene, CDR1 is SQVTM and CDR2 is ANQGSEA. V dropped 3 bases and J dropped 0 bases, with 18 bases sitting between them. The CDR3 is 16 residues long. This CDR3 reads CSVEGAGSSFSYEQYF. CDR3 in DNA: TGCAGCGTTGAGGGGGCCGGCTCCTCCTTCTCCTACGAGCAGTACTTC.

This clonotype was seen ten or more times. V gene TRBV5-1 combines with J gene TRBJ2-7; TRBD1 matches at 7 bases. This CDR3 has 14 amino acids. Germline lookup yields CDR1 SGHRS and CDR2 YFSETQ. Trimming at V came to 4 bases and at J to 3 bases, leaving 7 bases not matched to a gene. CDR3 protein: CASSVDRSIYEQYF. The CDR3 nucleotides are TGCGCCAGCAGCGTGGACAGGTCAATCTACGAGCAGTACTTC.

The table lists this clonotype with a few counts. This may be a read error, as it is one base from a much larger clone. This chain links TRBV18 with TRBJ2-5; D gene unclear. The CDR3 length is 13 residues. The germline V and J ends were trimmed by 4 bases and 1 base, with 7 bases remaining between them. Looked up from germline, CDR1 is KGHSH and CDR2 is LQKENI. The CDR3 spells CASSHTLQETQYF. In DNA form, the CDR3 reads TGTGCCAGCTCACACACACTCCAAGAGACCCAGTACTTC. Using reference TRBV18 and TRBJ2-5 for the parts outside the CDR3, the full variable domain is NAGVMQNPRHLVRRRGQEARLRCSPMKGHSHVYWYRQLPEEGLKFMVYLQKENIIDESGMPKERFSAEFPKEGPSILRIQQVVRGDSAAYFCASSHTLQETQYFGPGTRLLVL.

The chain couples TRBV2 to TRBJ1-6; 7 nucleotides line up with TRBD1. The length of the CDR3 is 14 residues. The germline CDR1 and CDR2 sequences are SNHLY and FYNNEI. V dropped 2 bases and J dropped 10; count of bases not matched to a gene: 5. The CDR3 reads CASSERQGVSPLHF. The CDR3 coding sequence is TGTGCCAGCAGTGAACGGCAGGGGGTATCACCCCTCCACTTT.

As for this clonotype: At one boundary the junction diverges from the germline segment, which might be a read error. The chain has TRBV11-2 and TRBJ1-2; TRBD1 might be the D (5 bases). Germline CDR1 SGHAT, CDR2 FQNNGV. This CDR3 region has 16 residues. CDR3 sequence: CASSSSDSRFSYGYTF. The DNA of the CDR3 is TGTGCCAGCAGCTCAAGTGACAGCCGGTTTAGCTATGGTTACACCTTC.

This rearrangement joins TRBV15 to TRBJ2-7; the D call may be TRBD1 or TRBD2 (6 bases each). This CDR3 region has 14 residues. The V end lost 0 bases, the J end lost 6 bases, and 12 bases lay between the germline ends. Germline V gene data show CDR1 as LNHNV and CDR2 as YYDKDF (reference sequence). CDR3 sequence (DNA): TGTGCCACCAGCAGAGATAGGGGGGCACGCGAGCAGTACTTC. Its translation: CATSRDRGAREQYF.

The gene calls are TRBV10-3 and TRBJ2-1, with TRBD2 identical over 10 bases. CDR1 is ENHRY, CDR2 SYGVKD, per germline. The CDR3 totals 16 residues. With V trimmed by 2 bases and J by 5 bases, 6 bases remained unmatched. DNA of the CDR3: TGTGCCATCAGTGAGAAGAGGACTAGCGGAGACAATGAGCAGTTCTTC. It is translated as CAISEKRTSGDNEQFF.

This clonotype was detected ten times or more. The chain is built from TRBV20-1 and TRBJ1-3, with a weak D call TRBD1 (5 bases). Germline CDR1 DFQATT, CDR2 SNEGSKA (reference sequence). Trimming took 5 bases from V and 0 from J, leaving 14 bases between them. CDR3 length: 15 amino acids. The CDR3 region is CSASKTDPSGNTIYF. DNA of the CDR3: TGCAGTGCTTCTAAGACAGACCCCTCTGGAAACACCATATATTTT.

This clonotype was recorded at least ten times. V usage is TRBV5-8 and J usage is TRBJ1-2, with D possibly TRBD1 on 5 matching bases. V dropped 4 bases and J dropped 0 bases, with 16 bases sitting between them. The CDR3 is 16 amino acids. CDR1 is SGHTS and CDR2 is YDEGEE in the germline V gene. The CDR3 sequence: CASSLGPKRPNYGYTF. Here the CDR3 DNA reads TGTGCCAGCAGCCTGGGGCCCAAGAGACCTAACTATGGCTACACCTTC.

This clonotype is medium-sized in the sample. This sequence joins TRBV24-1 and TRBJ1-2; 8 nucleotides match TRBD1. Germline values: CDR1 KGHDR, CDR2 SFDVKD. The CDR3 is 14 amino acids. The V and J ends lost 6 bases and 8 bases, in that order; junction bases with no gene match: 10. This CDR3 is CATSSRTGSSGYTF. The CDR3 nucleotides are TGTGCCACCAGTAGCCGGACAGGGTCTAGCGGCTACACCTTC.